This record concerns one T cell receptor beta chain sequence. Its antigen is not identified. Some clones are missing from TCRdb's copy, which holds only in-frame ones; the method was immunoSEQ multiplex PCR. Among some 94,000 clones listed, approximately 94% were seen once. The record originates from a study of OX40 agonist ivuxolimab in advanced cancers. Findings and caveats of the study: Expanded peripheral T cell antigen specificity was not determined. At 0.1 to 3.0 mg/kg and by week 6, CD4+ and CD8+ T cells in the blood had expanded clonally.

Specimen: CD4+ or CD8+ T cells sorted from blood, collected in a trial of the OX40 agonist ivuxolimab. This TCR came from an adult with an advanced solid tumor such as melanoma, head and neck, liver or kidney cancer.

In DNA form, the CDR3 reads TGTGCCAGCAGGCCGGGACTAGCGGCTCAAGAGACCCAGTACTTC. Encoded protein: CASRPGLAAQETQYF. The chain is built from TRBV28 and TRBJ2-5, with 11 bases that match TRBD2. The CDR3 is 15 residues long. V shed 6 bases, J shed 2 bases, and the junction held 5 bases outside the gene matches. In germline, CDR1 is MDHEN, CDR2 SYDVKM.